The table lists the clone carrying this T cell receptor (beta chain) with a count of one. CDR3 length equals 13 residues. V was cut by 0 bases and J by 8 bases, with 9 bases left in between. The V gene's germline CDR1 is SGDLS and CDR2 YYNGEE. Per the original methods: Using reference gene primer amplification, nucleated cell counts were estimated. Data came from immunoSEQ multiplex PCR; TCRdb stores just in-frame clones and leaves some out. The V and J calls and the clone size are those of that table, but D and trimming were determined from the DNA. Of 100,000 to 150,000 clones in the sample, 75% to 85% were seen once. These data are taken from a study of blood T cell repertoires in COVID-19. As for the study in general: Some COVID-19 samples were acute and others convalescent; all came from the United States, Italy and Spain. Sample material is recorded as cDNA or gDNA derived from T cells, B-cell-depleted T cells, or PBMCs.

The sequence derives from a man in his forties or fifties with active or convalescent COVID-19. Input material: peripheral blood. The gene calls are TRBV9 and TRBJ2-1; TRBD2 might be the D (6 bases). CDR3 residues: CASSVDWEDEQFF. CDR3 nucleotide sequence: TGTGCCAGCAGCGTAGATTGGGAGGATGAGCAGTTCTTC.